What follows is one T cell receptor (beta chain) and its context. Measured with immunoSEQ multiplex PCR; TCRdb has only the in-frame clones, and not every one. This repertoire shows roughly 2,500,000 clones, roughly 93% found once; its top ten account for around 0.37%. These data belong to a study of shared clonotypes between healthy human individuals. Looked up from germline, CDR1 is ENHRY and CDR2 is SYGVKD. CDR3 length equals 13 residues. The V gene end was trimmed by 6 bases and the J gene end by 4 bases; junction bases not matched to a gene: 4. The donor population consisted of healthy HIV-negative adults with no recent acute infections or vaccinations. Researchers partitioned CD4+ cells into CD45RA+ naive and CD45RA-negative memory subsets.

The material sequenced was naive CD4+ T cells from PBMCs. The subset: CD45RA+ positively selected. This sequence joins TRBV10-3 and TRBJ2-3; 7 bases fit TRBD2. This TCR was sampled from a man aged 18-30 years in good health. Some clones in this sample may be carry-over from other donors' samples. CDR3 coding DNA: TGTGCCATCAGGCGGGAGCCCCCAGATACGCAGTATTTT. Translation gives CAIRREPPDTQYF.